The source of this T cell receptor beta chain is a study of T cells in Graves' hyperthyroidism and ophthalmopathy. General study points: In blood, most of the thyroid clonotypes expanded above 0.001 were also present.

CDR1 is GTSNPN and CDR2 is SVGIG in the germline V gene (reference sequence). The CDR3 consists of 15 residues. With 2 bases clipped from V and 1 base from J, the junction kept 6 bases outside the gene matches. This clonotype was counted ten times or more. Its antigen is not known. RNA transcripts were the template for amplifying TCR beta CDR3 regions. Using the HTBI primer set, a first-round RT-PCR was run on the TCR CDR3. MiXCR was run by TCRdb on the multiplex PCR reads, yielding one entry per CDR3 protein. The table shows under 350,000 distinct CDR3 sequences, with about an eighth occurring only once.

Sequencing input: blood. The sequence was collected from a woman in her 30s with Graves' hyperthyroidism that later progressed to Graves' ophthalmopathy. The V and J genes are TRBV30 and TRBJ1-1, with 8 bases matching TRBD1. Written as DNA, the CDR3 is TGTGCCTGGAGTACGCCCGGGACAGGGAACACTGAAGCTTTCTTT. It encodes CAWSTPGTGNTEAFF.